The present entry profiles one TCR beta chain with its context. The CDR3 runs to 18 residues. With 3 bases clipped from V and 4 bases from J, the junction kept 12 bases outside the gene matches. Germline values: CDR1 MGHRA, CDR2 YSYEKL. The sample comes from a study of cytomegalovirus exposure and HLA in healthy donors. The data were produced by immunoSEQ multiplex PCR, yet TCRdb's version contains in-frame clones alone and is incomplete. The profile shows about 220,000 clones, 80% to 95% of them singletons. Sequenced input: PBMCs. This chain joins TRBV4-1 and TRBJ1-2, with 12 bases that match TRBD1. This receptor was obtained from a woman in her late teens or twenties in good health and CMV-seronegative. As DNA, the CDR3 is TGCGCCAGCAGCCATAGGCCGGGACAGGGGGCGCGGGGCTATGGCTACACCTTC. Its protein is CASSHRPGQGARGYGYTF.